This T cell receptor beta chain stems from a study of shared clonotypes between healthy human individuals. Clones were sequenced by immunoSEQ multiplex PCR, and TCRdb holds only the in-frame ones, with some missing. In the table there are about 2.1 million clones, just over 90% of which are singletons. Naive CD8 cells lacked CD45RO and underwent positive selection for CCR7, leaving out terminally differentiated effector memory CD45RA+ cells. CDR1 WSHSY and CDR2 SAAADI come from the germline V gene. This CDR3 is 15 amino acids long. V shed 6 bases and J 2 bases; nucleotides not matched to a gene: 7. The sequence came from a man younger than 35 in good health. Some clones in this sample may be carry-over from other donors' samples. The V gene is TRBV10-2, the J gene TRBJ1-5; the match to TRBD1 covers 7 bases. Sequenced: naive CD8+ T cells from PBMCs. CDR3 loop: CASRAGGIGNQPQHF. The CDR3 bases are TGCGCCAGCAGAGCAGGGGGTATCGGCAATCAGCCCCAGCATTTT.